These 31 T cell receptor beta chains originate from one sample sequenced in a study of metastatic and nonmetastatic thyroid tumors. Until they underwent thyroid surgery, no patient had received any treatment. TCRdb re-clonotyped the PCR reads through MiXCR. The profile shows about 16,000 clones, about 13% of them singletons. Material for sequencing was blood. These receptors all stem from a female donor with papillary thyroid cancer or a benign thyroid nodule (not recorded which). Some clones in this sample may be carry-over from other donors' samples.

This clone is medium-sized in the sample. DNA of the CDR3: TGTGCCAGCAGTTTCGCAGGGGGTAATCAGCCCCAGCATTTT. Amino acid sequence: CASSFAGGNQPQHF. This chain uses TRBV27 with TRBJ1-5, with 7 bases aligning to TRBD1. The CDR3 spans 14 residues. CDR1 and CDR2 (germline): MNHEY, SMNVEV (reference sequence). The ends lost 3 bases at V and 4 bases at J; junction bases unmatched: 3.

Notes on this clone: Just one base apart from a much larger clone, this may be a read error. This same CDR3 is encoded by further DNA sequences in the sample. The J gene is TRBJ2-7, the V gene TRBV7-8; weak D call: TRBD2 (6 bases). Germline CDR1 is SGHVS and CDR2 is FQNEAQ. The CDR3 covers 17 residues. V shed 2 bases and J shed 2 bases, with 19 bases lying between them. The CDR3 spells CASSLWGGTNAPYEQYF. CDR3 nucleotides: TGTGCCAGCAGCTTATGGGGCGGGACGAATGCCCCCTACGAGCAGTACTTC.

The sample holds many counts of this clone. This chain uses TRBV7-9 with TRBJ2-7; possible D gene TRBD1, 6 bases. Trimming shortened V by 1 base and J by 4 bases, and 14 bases separated the two germline ends. The germline V gene has CDR1 SEHNR and CDR2 FQNEAQ (reference sequence). CDR3 length: 15 residues. CDR3 protein: CASSLGQEVRYEQYF. CDR3 coding DNA: TGTGCCAGCAGCTTAGGACAGGAGGTGAGATACGAGCAGTACTTC.

This clone has only a few counts. CDR3: CASSIERFTEAFF. The CDR3 DNA follows: TGTGCCAGCAGTATTGAAAGGTTCACTGAAGCTTTCTTT. J is TRBJ1-1 and V is TRBV27; no definite D call. V shed 5 bases and J shed 4 bases, with 11 bases lying between them. The CDR3 spans 13 residues. Germline lookup yields CDR1 MNHEY and CDR2 SMNVEV (reference sequence).

About this clone itself: A much larger clone differs from this one at a single base, so this may be a read error. The chain is built from TRBV9 and TRBJ2-5, with 12 bases lining up with TRBD1. CDR3 length equals 16 residues. Germline CDR1 reads SGDLS; CDR2 reads YYNGEE. V lost 4 bases, J lost 6 bases, and 10 bases stayed unmatched. CDR3 in amino acids: CASSPGTGGPVQTQYF. The CDR3, as DNA: TGTGCCAGCAGCCCCGGGACAGGGGGCCCCGTGCAGACCCAGTACTTC.

V usage is TRBV28 and J usage is TRBJ2-1; D gene ambiguous. Germline-derived CDR1 and CDR2 are MDHEN and SYDVKM. The CDR3 sequence is 11 residues long. Trimming cost V 6 bases and J 6 bases, with 6 bases left between them. CDR3 sequence (DNA): TGTGCCAGCAGGCTGGGCAATGAGCAGTTCTTC. Amino acids: CASRLGNEQFF.

Regarding this clone: Its ends do not fully match the called genes, so a read error is possible. This chain joins TRBV4-3 and TRBJ1-2, with 10 bases matching TRBD1. There are 18 residues in the CDR3. Germline V gene sequence: CDR1 LGHNA, CDR2 YSLEER. The CDR3 reads CVSSQDTYPRQGAEGYTF. CDR3 nucleotides: TGCGTCAGCAGCCAAGACACCTATCCCCGACAGGGGGCTGAAGGCTACACCTTC.

This clone was recorded many times. J is TRBJ1-2 and V is TRBV7-8; the D is unclear. Per germline, CDR1 SGHVS and CDR2 FQNEAQ. The ends were cut back, 5 bases at V and 2 bases at J, with 12 bases in the middle. There are 14 residues in the CDR3. CDR3 sequence (DNA): TGTGCCAGCAGCCGCGGTGGAGTAAACTATGGCTACACCTTC. Its protein is CASSRGGVNYGYTF.

In regard to this clone: Since the CDR3 does not end with the conserved phenylalanine or tryptophan, this likely comes from a read error. The V call is TRBV2, the J call TRBJ1-2; no clear D gene. In germline, CDR1 is SNHLY, CDR2 FYNNEI. The V end was cut by 10 bases, the J end by 2 bases, with 8 bases between. The CDR3 runs 11 residues. This CDR3 is CAIGGNYGYTL. As DNA, the CDR3 is TGTGCCATCGGCGGAAACTATGGCTACACCCTC.

This clone has a count of ten or more. V and J are TRBV5-1 and TRBJ2-7; 7 nucleotides line up with TRBD1. Germline CDR1 is SGHRS and CDR2 is YFSETQ. The V gene end was trimmed by 4 bases and the J gene end by 1 base; junction bases not matched to a gene: 5. CDR3 size: 14 residues. The CDR3 DNA is TGCGCCAGCAGCCTCTCGACAGGGTCCTACGAGCAGTACTTC. This encodes CASSLSTGSYEQYF.

This clone was observed many times. The CDR3 nucleotides read TGTGCCTGGAGTATCGGGTTTGGGGATCAGCCCCAGCATTTT. The encoded protein is CAWSIGFGDQPQHF. The chain links TRBV30 to TRBJ1-5, with D unclear. Germline CDR1 GTSNPN, CDR2 SVGIG (reference sequence). V was clipped by 2 bases and J by 5 bases, with 13 bases between them. The CDR3 sequence is 14 residues long.

As regards this clone: Since the CDR3 does not end with the conserved phenylalanine or tryptophan, this likely comes from a read error. The limits of the CDR3 on the DNA are not certain, so only TCRdb's listed CDR3 is given. The V gene is TRBV28, the J gene TRBJ1-1; TRBD1 is the table's D call, not checked against the DNA. From its first to its last residue, the CDR3 has 11 amino acids. Germline CDR1 is MDHEN and CDR2 is SYDVKM. The CDR3 sequence is CASSPGTRPFL.

This clone was picked up many times. The V gene is TRBV7-2, the J gene TRBJ2-2; 12 nucleotides align to TRBD2. With V trimmed by 3 bases and J by 4 bases, 9 bases remained unmatched. The CDR3 runs to 18 residues. Germline loops: CDR1 SGHTA, CDR2 FQGNSA. CDR3 region: CASSLQPSGGAGTGELFF. CDR3 DNA: TGTGCCAGCAGCTTGCAACCTAGCGGGGGGGCAGGCACCGGGGAGCTGTTTTTT.

Points on this clone: One end of the junction fails to match germline, which may point to a read error. The chain employs TRBV6-2 or TRBV6-3 and TRBJ1-5; D not certain. Germline V gene lookup returns CDR1 MNHEY and CDR2 SVGEGT. There are 17 residues in the CDR3. The CDR3 DNA reads as TGTGCCAGCAGTGCCCGACATTTCCAAGCTAGCAATCAGCCCCATCATTTT. Its protein product is CASSARHFQASNQPHHF.

Relative to its sample, this clone is medium-sized (0.01 to 0.1%). V is TRBV6-2 or TRBV6-3 and J is TRBJ2-7, with 9 bases lining up with TRBD1. Germline assignment: CDR1 MNHEY and CDR2 SVGEGT. This CDR3 region has 15 residues. Trimming cost V 2 bases and J 2 bases; bases outside gene matches: 4. In DNA form, the CDR3 reads TGTGCCAGCAGTTACCCGGACAGGGGACCCTACGAGCAGTACTTC. Translating gives CASSYPDRGPYEQYF.

By sample fraction, this clone is medium-sized (0.01 to 0.1%). The chain has TRBV12-3 or TRBV12-4 and TRBJ1-2; weak D call: TRBD1 (6 bases). The CDR3 covers 14 residues. The V and J ends lost 5 bases and 4 bases respectively, with 14 bases between them. The chain's CDR3 is CASSPYRAGYGYTF. The CDR3 DNA is TGTGCCAGCAGTCCCTACAGGGCGGGCTATGGCTACACCTTC.

This clone was detected ten times or more. The rearrangement joins TRBV5-5 to TRBJ1-3; D is possibly TRBD1 (5 bases). The CDR3 loop spans 15 amino acids. Germline V gene data show CDR1 as SGHKS and CDR2 as YYEKEE (reference sequence). Trimming stripped 1 base from V and 2 bases from J, with 10 bases between. The CDR3 loop is CASSLRGDPGNTIYF. The CDR3 DNA reads TGTGCCAGCAGCTTGAGAGGGGACCCTGGAAACACCATATATTTT.

In regard to this clone: Just one base apart from a much larger clone, this may be a read error. The chain recombines TRBV20-1 with TRBJ2-5; perhaps TRBD1 as D (6 bases). CDR1 and CDR2 (germline): DFQATT, SNEGSKA (reference sequence). The CDR3 is 13 residues long. The ends were cut back, 0 bases at V and 1 base at J, with 6 bases in the middle. CDR3 loop: CSAREDSQETQYF. The CDR3 DNA sequence: TGCAGTGCTAGAGAGGACAGCCAAGAGACCCAGTACTTC.

This clone was counted at least ten times. This sequence joins TRBV5-4 and TRBJ2-7; possible D gene TRBD1, 6 bases. Looked up from germline, CDR1 is SGHNT and CDR2 is YYREEE (reference sequence). V shed 2 bases and J shed 2 bases, with 14 bases lying between them. CDR3 size: 15 residues. The DNA of the CDR3 is TGTGCCAGCAGCTTCACAGGGAAGGTGGCCTACGAGCAGTACTTC. This gives the protein CASSFTGKVAYEQYF.

Only a few counts were recorded for this clone. The CDR3 nucleotides are TGTGCCAGCAAGGTGTCTAGGGCCAACGTCCTGACTTTC. Its protein is CASKVSRANVLTF. This chain uses TRBV6-2 or TRBV6-3 with TRBJ2-6; D gene unclear. Germline-derived CDR1 and CDR2 are MNHEY and SVGEGT. The CDR3 runs 13 residues. Trimming stripped 7 bases from V and 5 bases from J, with 9 bases between.

This clone has ten or more counts. The chain couples TRBV5-1 to TRBJ2-2; D ambiguous. Deletions cut 2 bases from V and 7 bases from J, with 6 bases between. CDR3 length equals 12 residues. Germline V gives CDR1 SGHRS, CDR2 YFSETQ. CDR3 sequence (DNA): TGCGCCAGCAGCTTAGGAGTCGGGGAGCTGTTTTTT. The encoded protein is CASSLGVGELFF.

There are many counts of this clone. This rearrangement joins TRBV5-1 to TRBJ2-5, with D uncertain. The V gene lost 6 bases and the J gene lost 2 bases, with 23 bases spanning the gap. Germline V gene data show CDR1 as SGHRS and CDR2 as YFSETQ. The CDR3 runs 17 residues. In DNA form, the CDR3 reads TGCGCCAGCAAGCCCCCCCGTGTCAGGATAGAACAAGAGACCCAGTACTTC. It yields the protein CASKPPRVRIEQETQYF.

This clone was detected many times. This may be a read error: a much more frequent sequence differs by one nucleotide. This specimen includes other DNA sequences encoding the same CDR3. The chain is built from TRBV28 and TRBJ1-2; the D is unclear. This CDR3 has 11 residues. In germline, CDR1 is MDHEN, CDR2 SYDVKM. Here the CDR3 reads CVVSYDYGYTF. The CDR3 DNA reads TGTGTCGTCTCCTATGACTATGGCTACACCTTC.

In regard to this clone: Just one base apart from a much larger clone, this may be a read error. The V and J genes are TRBV5-4 and TRBJ1-2; possibly TRBD1 for D (5 bases). The germline V gene encodes CDR1 SGHNT and CDR2 YYREEE (reference sequence). The length of the CDR3 is 16 residues. CDR3 residues: CASILAGGGQLYGYTF. The CDR3 DNA reads TGTGCCAGCATCTTGGCCGGGGGAGGACAACTCTATGGCTACACCTTC.

The sample holds many counts of this clone. The genes are TRBV18 and TRBJ2-1; D is uncertain. The CDR3 is 14 residues long. V lost 0 bases and J lost 6, with 9 bases in between. CDR1 is KGHSH, CDR2 LQKENI, per germline. The DNA for the CDR3 is TGTGCCAGCTCACCACCCCTTAGGGTCAATGAGCAGTTCTTC. The encoded protein is CASSPPLRVNEQFF.

Note on this clone: At one of its ends the junction is not consistent with the germline gene, which may arise from a read error. The CDR3 protein is CDSKALDSNQPQHF. The CDR3 nucleotides are TGTGACAGCAAGGCGCTGGATAGCAATCAGCCCCAGCATTTT. The V call is TRBV28, the J call TRBJ1-5; D not certain. Germline V gene sequence: CDR1 MDHEN, CDR2 SYDVKM. The length of the CDR3 is 14 residues. Full variable domain (remainder filled in from reference TRBV28 and TRBJ1-5): DVKVTQSSRYLVKRTGEKVFLECVQDMDHENMFWYRQDPGLGLRLIYFSYDVKMKEKGDIPEGYSVSREKKERFSLILESASTNQTSMYLCDSKALDSNQPQHFGDGTRLSIL.

To note about this clone: A much larger clone lies a single base off, so this may be a read error. Different DNA sequences within this sample yield the same CDR3. This chain links TRBV7-2 with TRBJ2-3; the D gene is possibly TRBD2 (6 bases). The V end was cut by 4 bases, the J end by 3 bases, with 8 bases between. There are 13 residues in the CDR3. Germline loops: CDR1 SGHTA, CDR2 FQGNSA. The CDR3 DNA sequence: TGTGCCAGCAGCTCAAGCGGGACAGATACGCAGTATTTT. Its protein product is CASSSSGTDTQYF.

Turning to this clone: A junction boundary mismatches the germline segment, possibly from a read error. The rearrangement joins TRBV2 to TRBJ1-3, with D uncertain. CDR3 length equals 14 residues. The germline V gene encodes CDR1 SNHLY and CDR2 FYNNEI. The CDR3 nucleotides read TGTGCCAGTAGTGTTACAACTTCTGGAAACGCCATATATTTT. Its translation: CASSVTTSGNAIYF.

V is TRBV12-3 or TRBV12-4 and J is TRBJ2-2; 8 nucleotides agree with TRBD1. V lost 1 base, J lost 7 bases, and 5 bases stayed unmatched. The CDR3 is 15 residues long. CDR3 loop: CASSLVQGAGGELFF. The CDR3 DNA is TGTGCCAGCAGTTTAGTGCAGGGGGCGGGCGGGGAGCTGTTTTTT.

The sample holds many counts of this clone. J is TRBJ1-1 and V is TRBV7-3; a weak D match, TRBD1 (6 bases). CDR3 length: 15 amino acids. Germline V gene lookup returns CDR1 SGHTA and CDR2 FQGTGA. Trimming pared 5 bases from V and 3 bases from J, leaving 16 bases between. As DNA, the CDR3 is TGTGCCAGCAGCGCCTTACAGGGAGTTGACACTGAAGCTTTCTTT. Protein sequence: CASSALQGVDTEAFF. Full variable domain (remainder filled in from reference TRBV7-3 and TRBJ1-1): GAGVSQTPSNKVTEKGKYVELRCDPISGHTALYWYRQSLGQGPEFLIYFQGTGAADDSGLPNDRFFAVRPEGSVSTLKIQRTERGDSAVYLCASSALQGVDTEAFFGQGTRLTVV.

This chain links TRBV30 with TRBJ1-1, with TRBD1 matching 8 bases. The CDR3 length is 12 residues. Germline lookup yields CDR1 GTSNPN and CDR2 SVGIG (reference sequence). The junction had 5 bases not matched to a gene; V was cut back by 7 bases and J by 4 bases. The CDR3 spells CAYVDRVTEAFF. The CDR3 DNA reads as TGTGCCTACGTGGACAGGGTCACTGAAGCTTTCTTT.